Listed below are T cell receptor beta chains from one sample, sequenced in a study of blood T cell repertoires in COVID-19. The data were produced by immunoSEQ multiplex PCR, yet TCRdb's version contains in-frame clones alone and is incomplete. The data contain roughly 240,000 clones, about four fifths of them seen just once; the ten biggest clones take up 4.7%. The sample was peripheral blood. The receptors shown here come from an older woman with acute or convalescent COVID-19. The CDR3 runs from the conserved cysteine through the conserved F or W. Each record gives: clone size, D gene, J gene, V gene, CDR3 DNA, CDR3 protein. The D gene is left open where the match is weak. Clone size appears in some rows only: once, few, many, or a class for an expanded clone.

>NA|TRBD1|TRBJ1-3|TRBV29-1
TGCAGCGTTGACGGACAGGGATCCTCTGGAAACACCATATATTTT
CSVDGQGSSGNTIYF
>few|NA|TRBJ1-1|TRBV19
TGTGCCACCCTACCGGGGGGGCAGCCCAACACTGAAGCTTTCTTT
CATLPGGQPNTEAFF
>NA|NA|TRBJ1-1|TRBV7-9
TGTGCCAGCAGCCGCCCGGGTCGGAACACTGAAGCTTTCTTT
CASSRPGRNTEAFF
>NA|NA|TRBJ1-1|TRBV30
TGTGCCTGGAAAGGATCCCCGGGGGGTGAAGCTTTCTTT
CAWKGSPGGEAFF
>once|NA|TRBJ1-2|TRBV20-1
TGCAGTGCTGGGGACATCATCCCCTACACCTTC
CSAGDIIPYTF
>NA|TRBD1|TRBJ2-7|TRBV6-6
TGTGCCAGCAGTTACTCTCACAGGGGTAGCTCCTACGAGCAGTACTTC
CASSYSHRGSSYEQYF
>NA|NA|TRBJ1-3|TRBV4-2
TGTGCCAGCAGCCAAGATAAGCAGGCCCTCTCTGGAAACACCATATATTTT
CASSQDKQALSGNTIYF
>NA|NA|TRBJ2-3|TRBV18
TGTGCCAGCTCACCTACAGGGATTAGCACAGATACGCAGTATTTT
CASSPTGISTDTQYF
>many|NA|TRBJ2-2|TRBV6-5
TGTGCCAGCAGTTACTCCGGGACTAACACCGGGGAGCTGTTTTTT
CASSYSGTNTGELFF
>NA|TRBD1|TRBJ2-3|TRBV7-2
TGTGCCAGCAGCCCCAGGGGGCCCACAGATACGCAGTATTTT
CASSPRGPTDTQYF
>NA|NA|TRBJ2-4|TRBV7-2
TGTGCCAGCAGCTTACCAGGGTTAAACATTCAGTACTTC
CASSLPGLNIQYF
>NA|NA|TRBJ1-2|TRBV28
TGTGCCAGCAGTTTAGGGGGGTCGGGCTATGGCTACACCTTC
CASSLGGSGYGYTF
>NA|NA|TRBJ1-1|TRBV20-1
TGCAGTGCTAGTAGACAGGACAACACTGAAGCTTTCTTT
CSASRQDNTEAFF
>NA|NA|TRBJ2-2|TRBV5-1
TGCGCCAGCAGCCTCGGGACATCGAACACCGGGGAGCTGTTTTTT
CASSLGTSNTGELFF
>NA|TRBD1|TRBJ1-1|TRBV12-3/TRBV12-4
TGTGCCAGCAGTCCACAGGGGTTCACTGAAGCTTTCTTT
CASSPQGFTEAFF
>NA|NA|TRBJ2-5|TRBV9
TGTGCCAGCAGCTCAGCCGGGACAAGAGGAGAGACCCAGTACTTC
CASSSAGTRGETQYF
>NA|TRBD1|TRBJ1-5|TRBV7-2
TGTGCCAGCAGCGTACAGGGGGCTGGGAATCAGCCCCAGCATTTT
CASSVQGAGNQPQHF
>NA|NA|TRBJ1-2|TRBV12-3/TRBV12-4
TGTGCCAGCAGTTTTTCCCGTAACTATGGCTACACCTTC
CASSFSRNYGYTF
>once|NA|TRBJ1-6|TRBV5-4
TGTGCCAGCAGCTTGGACCTGTTCAGGGATCAATCACCCCTCCACTTT
CASSLDLFRDQSPLHF
>NA|NA|TRBJ1-5|TRBV12-3/TRBV12-4
TGTGCCAGCAGGAAGCTTGATCAGCCCCAGCATTTT
CASRKLDQPQHF
>once|NA|TRBJ1-2|TRBV3-1/TRBV3-2
TGTGCCAGCAGCCAAGGCCAACAGGTCTATGGCTACACCTTC
CASSQGQQVYGYTF
>NA|TRBD2|TRBJ2-1|TRBV27
TGTGCCAGCAGTTTCCTTCTAGCGGGGGGAGTGGGTGAGCAGTTCTTC
CASSFLLAGGVGEQFF
>few|NA|TRBJ1-1|TRBV7-8
TGTGCCAGCAGCTTCCGGCAGGGCAACACTGAAGCTTTCTTT
CASSFRQGNTEAFF
>NA|NA|TRBJ1-2|TRBV14
TGTGCCAGCAGCCAAGTGGGAGGGAACAACCCCGTCTATGGCTACACCTTC
CASSQVGGNNPVYGYTF
>NA|NA|TRBJ1-1|TRBV5-1
TGCGCCAGCAGCTTGGCCGGGGAGGTGACTGAAGCTTTCTTT
CASSLAGEVTEAFF
>NA|TRBD2|TRBJ2-1|TRBV10-2
TGCGCCAGCAGTGAAGGAAGCGGGGGATACAATGAGCAGTTCTTC
CASSEGSGGYNEQFF
>NA|TRBD1|TRBJ1-6|TRBV7-2
TGTGCCAGCAGCTCTCCGGGACAGCCTAATAATTCACCCCTCCACTTT
CASSSPGQPNNSPLHF
>NA|NA|TRBJ1-2|TRBV3-1/TRBV3-2
TGTGCCAGCAGCCAAGTATTAACAGGCGATGGCTACACCTTC
CASSQVLTGDGYTF
>NA|NA|TRBJ2-2|TRBV10-3
TGTGCCATCAGTGATTATGAGGGTCGGAACACCGGGGAGCTGTTTTTT
CAISDYEGRNTGELFF
>few|NA|TRBJ2-3|TRBV5-4
TGTGCCAGCAGCTTGATATCAGGGGCCGGAGATACGCAGTATTTT
CASSLISGAGDTQYF
>NA|NA|TRBJ1-3|TRBV14
TGTGCCAGCAGCCAAGATCGAGTAGTAACTGGAAACACCATATATTTT
CASSQDRVVTGNTIYF